The table lists the clone carrying this T cell receptor beta chain with many counts. Its specificity is not known. This entry belongs to a study of T-cell memory formation after mild COVID-19. The study's findings and limits: CM and EM subsets held most contracting CD4+ clones; EMRA held CD8+ ones. The study found balanced CD4/CD8 in clones contracting day 15 to 85 and a CD4+ lean in later expanders. Whether second-wave clones peaking at day 37 were SARS-CoV-2 specific went unconfirmed.

Constant-segment primers and 5'RACE yielded cDNA libraries for TCR alpha and TCR beta, each carrying sample barcodes and UMIs. TCRdb re-derived calls from the 5' RACE reads in MiXCR, one entry per CDR3 protein. This sample has fewer than 700,000 distinct CDR3 sequences, with over 15% found just once. The sample was PBMCs or a T cell subset sorted from them (not recorded which). This clonotype was obtained from an adult woman who had mild COVID-19 (a few samples of this study predate the infection). Cell type and time point are not known.

The CDR3 region is CASSPGSSTDTQYF. DNA of the CDR3: TGTGCCAGCAGTCCGGGGTCTAGCACAGATACGCAGTATTTT. This rearrangement joins TRBV12-3 or TRBV12-4 to TRBJ2-3; D perhaps matches TRBD2 (5 bases). The CDR3 is 14 amino acids. Trimming took 5 bases from V and 0 from J, leaving 9 bases between them.